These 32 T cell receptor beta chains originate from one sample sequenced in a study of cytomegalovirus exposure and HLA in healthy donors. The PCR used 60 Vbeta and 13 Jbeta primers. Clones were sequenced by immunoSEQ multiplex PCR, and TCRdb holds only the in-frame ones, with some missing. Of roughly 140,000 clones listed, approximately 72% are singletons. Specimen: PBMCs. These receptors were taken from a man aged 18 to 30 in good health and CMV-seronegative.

The DNA for the CDR3 is TGTGCCAGCAGCGCAGGGACAGAGACTACCTACGAGCAGTACTTC. Its protein is CASSAGTETTYEQYF. V usage is TRBV2 and J usage is TRBJ2-7; 7 bases map to TRBD1. This CDR3 is built from 15 residues. The germline V gene encodes CDR1 SNHLY and CDR2 FYNNEI. V was clipped by 6 bases and J by 2 bases; unmatched bases: 10.

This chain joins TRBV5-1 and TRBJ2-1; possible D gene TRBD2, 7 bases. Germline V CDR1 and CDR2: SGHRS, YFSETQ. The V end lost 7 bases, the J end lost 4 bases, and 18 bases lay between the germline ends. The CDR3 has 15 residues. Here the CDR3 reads CASGQDEGGYNEQFF. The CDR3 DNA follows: TGCGCCAGCGGGCAGGATGAGGGGGGGTACAATGAGCAGTTCTTC.

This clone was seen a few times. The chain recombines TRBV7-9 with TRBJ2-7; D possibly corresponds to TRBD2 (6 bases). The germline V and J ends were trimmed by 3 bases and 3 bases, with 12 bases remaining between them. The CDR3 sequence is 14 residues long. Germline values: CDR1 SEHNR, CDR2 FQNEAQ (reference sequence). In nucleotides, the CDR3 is TGTGCCAGCAGCTTCGACGGGGGACTCTACGAGCAGTACTTC. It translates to CASSFDGGLYEQYF.

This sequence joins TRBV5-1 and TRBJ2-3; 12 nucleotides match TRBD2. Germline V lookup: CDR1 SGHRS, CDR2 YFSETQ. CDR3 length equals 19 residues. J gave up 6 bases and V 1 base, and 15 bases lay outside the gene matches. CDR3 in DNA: TGCGCCAGCAGCTTGACCGGGGCTAGCGGGAGGGATGTCGGGGATACGCAGTATTTT. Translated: CASSLTGASGRDVGDTQYF.

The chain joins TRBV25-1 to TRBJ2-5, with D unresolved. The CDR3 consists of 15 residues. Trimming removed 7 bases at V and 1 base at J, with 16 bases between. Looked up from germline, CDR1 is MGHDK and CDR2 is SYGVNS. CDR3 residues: CASTPATGFQETQYF. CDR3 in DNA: TGTGCCAGCACCCCAGCGACTGGGTTCCAAGAGACCCAGTACTTC.

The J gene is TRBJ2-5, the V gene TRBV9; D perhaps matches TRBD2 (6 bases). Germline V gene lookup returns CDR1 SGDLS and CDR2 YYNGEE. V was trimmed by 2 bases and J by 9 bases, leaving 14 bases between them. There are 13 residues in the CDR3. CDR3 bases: TGTGCCAGCAGCGTTACGCCGACGGGGGCCCAGTACTTC. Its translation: CASSVTPTGAQYF.

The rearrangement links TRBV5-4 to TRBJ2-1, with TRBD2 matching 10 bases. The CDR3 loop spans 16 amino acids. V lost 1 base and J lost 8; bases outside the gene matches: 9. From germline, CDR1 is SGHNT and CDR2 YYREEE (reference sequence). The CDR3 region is CASSLPPSGSIDEQFF. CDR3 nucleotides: TGTGCCAGCAGCTTGCCCCCTAGCGGGAGTATAGATGAGCAGTTCTTC.

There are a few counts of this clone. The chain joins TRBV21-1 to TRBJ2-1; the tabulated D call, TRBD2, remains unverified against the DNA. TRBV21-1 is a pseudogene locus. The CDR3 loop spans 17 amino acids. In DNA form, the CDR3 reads TGTGCCACCCTTACTACGGGGTCTCCGGGATTGGGCAATGAGCAGTTCTTC. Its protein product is CATLTTGSPGLGNEQFF.

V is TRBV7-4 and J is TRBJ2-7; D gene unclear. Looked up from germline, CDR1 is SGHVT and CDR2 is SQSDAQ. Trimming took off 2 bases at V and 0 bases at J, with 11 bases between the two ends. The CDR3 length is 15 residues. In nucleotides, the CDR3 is TGTGCCAGCAGCTTATACCTGAGTAGCTCCTACGAGCAGTACTTC. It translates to CASSLYLSSSYEQYF.

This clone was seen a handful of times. The CDR3 loop reads CASSGPLGAANYEQYF. For the CDR3, the DNA is TGTGCCAGCAGTGGTCCCCTCGGCGCGGCTAACTACGAGCAGTACTTC. The rearrangement uses TRBV2 and TRBJ2-7; D is uncertain. This CDR3 spans 16 amino acids. With 4 bases removed from V and 3 bases from J, the gap between germline ends came to 19 bases. Germline assignment: CDR1 SNHLY and CDR2 FYNNEI.

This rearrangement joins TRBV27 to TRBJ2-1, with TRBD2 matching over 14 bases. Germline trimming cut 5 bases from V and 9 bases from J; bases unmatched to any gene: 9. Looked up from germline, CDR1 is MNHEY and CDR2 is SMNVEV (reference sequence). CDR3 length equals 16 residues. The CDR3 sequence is CASSLLTSGREGEQFF. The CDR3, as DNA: TGTGCCAGCAGTCTCCTGACTAGCGGGAGGGAGGGTGAGCAGTTCTTC.

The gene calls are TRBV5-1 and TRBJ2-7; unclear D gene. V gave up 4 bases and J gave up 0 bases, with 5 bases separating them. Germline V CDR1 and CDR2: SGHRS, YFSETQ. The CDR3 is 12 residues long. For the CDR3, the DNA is TGCGCCAGCAGCCTAAGCTCCTACGAGCAGTACTTC. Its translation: CASSLSSYEQYF.

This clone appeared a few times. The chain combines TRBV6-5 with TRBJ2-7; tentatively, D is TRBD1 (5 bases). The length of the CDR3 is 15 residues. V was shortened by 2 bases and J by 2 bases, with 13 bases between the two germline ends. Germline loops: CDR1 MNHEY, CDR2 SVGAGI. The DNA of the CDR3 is TGTGCCAGCAGTTACCAGCAGGGCTCAGCCTACGAGCAGTACTTC. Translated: CASSYQQGSAYEQYF.

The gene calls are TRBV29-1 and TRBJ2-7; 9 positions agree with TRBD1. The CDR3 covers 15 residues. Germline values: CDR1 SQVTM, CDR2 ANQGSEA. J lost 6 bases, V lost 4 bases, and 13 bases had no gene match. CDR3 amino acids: CSVGEVGTGYPEQYF. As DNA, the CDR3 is TGCAGCGTTGGTGAAGTGGGGACAGGGTATCCCGAGCAGTACTTC.

The CDR3 is CASSIATRPSFISGNTIYF. CDR3 bases: TGTGCCAGTAGTATAGCTACGCGTCCGTCCTTCATCTCTGGAAACACCATATATTTT. This chain uses TRBV19 with TRBJ1-3; no definite D call. Germline V gene sequence: CDR1 LNHDA, CDR2 SQIVND (reference sequence). CDR3 length: 19 amino acids. V lost 1 base and J 0 bases, leaving 19 bases between the germline ends.

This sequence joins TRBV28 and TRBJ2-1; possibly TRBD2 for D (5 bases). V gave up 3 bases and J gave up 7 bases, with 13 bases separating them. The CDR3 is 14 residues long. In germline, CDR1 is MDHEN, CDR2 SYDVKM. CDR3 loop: CASSLATTGNEQFF. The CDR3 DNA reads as TGTGCCAGCAGTTTGGCCACGACGGGGAATGAGCAGTTCTTC.

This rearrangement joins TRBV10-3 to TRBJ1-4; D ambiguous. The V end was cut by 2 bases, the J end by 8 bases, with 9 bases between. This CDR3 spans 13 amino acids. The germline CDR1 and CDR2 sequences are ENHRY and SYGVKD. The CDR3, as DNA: TGTGCCATCAGTGAGACAACGAAGGAAAAACTGTTTTTT. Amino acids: CAISETTKEKLFF.

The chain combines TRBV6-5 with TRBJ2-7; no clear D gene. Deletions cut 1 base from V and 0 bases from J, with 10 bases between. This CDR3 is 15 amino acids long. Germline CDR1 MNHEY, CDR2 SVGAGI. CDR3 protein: CASSYYSDSSYEQYF. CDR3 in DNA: TGTGCCAGCAGTTACTATTCAGACTCCTCCTACGAGCAGTACTTC.

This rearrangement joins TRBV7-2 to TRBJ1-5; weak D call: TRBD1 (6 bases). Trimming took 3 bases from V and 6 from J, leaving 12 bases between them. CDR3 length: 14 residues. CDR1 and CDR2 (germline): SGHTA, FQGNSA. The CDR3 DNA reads TGTGCCAGCAGCTTCAGGGGAAGTGGTCAGCCCCAGCATTTT. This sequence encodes CASSFRGSGQPQHF.

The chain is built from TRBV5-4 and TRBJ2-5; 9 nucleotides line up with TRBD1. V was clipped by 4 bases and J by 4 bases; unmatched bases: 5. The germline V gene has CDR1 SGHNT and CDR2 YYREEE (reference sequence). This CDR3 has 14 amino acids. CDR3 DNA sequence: TGTGCCAGCAGCCACAGGGGGCTGCGAGAGACCCAGTACTTC. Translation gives CASSHRGLRETQYF.

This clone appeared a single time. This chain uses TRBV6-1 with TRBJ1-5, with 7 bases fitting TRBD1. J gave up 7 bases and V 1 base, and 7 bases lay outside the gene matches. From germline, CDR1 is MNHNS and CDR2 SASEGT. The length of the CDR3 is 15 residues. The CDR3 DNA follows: TGTGCCAGCAGTGAAGTAGGGGGCAGGGGACAGCCCCAGCATTTT. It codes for CASSEVGGRGQPQHF.

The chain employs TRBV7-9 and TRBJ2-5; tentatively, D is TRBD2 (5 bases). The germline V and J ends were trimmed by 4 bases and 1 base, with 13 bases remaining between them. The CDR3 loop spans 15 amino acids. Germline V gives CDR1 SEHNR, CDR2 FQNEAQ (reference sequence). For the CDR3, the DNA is TGTGCCAGCAGCTCCGAGAGGACTGTCCAAGAGACCCAGTACTTC. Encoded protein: CASSSERTVQETQYF. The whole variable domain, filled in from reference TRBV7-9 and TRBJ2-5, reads DTGVSQNPRHKITKRGQNVTFRCDPISEHNRLYWYRQTLGQGPEFLTYFQNEAQLEKSRLLSDRFSAERPKGSFSTLEIQRTEQGDSAMYLCASSSERTVQETQYFGPGTRLLVL.

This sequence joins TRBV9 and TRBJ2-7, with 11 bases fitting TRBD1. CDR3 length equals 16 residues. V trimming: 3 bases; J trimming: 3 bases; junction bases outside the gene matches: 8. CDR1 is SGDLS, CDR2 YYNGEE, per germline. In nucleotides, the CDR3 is TGTGCCAGCAGCGCAGGAGGGACAGGGGGACTCTACGAGCAGTACTTC. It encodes CASSAGGTGGLYEQYF.

CDR3 sequence: CASSPTEAGNTIYF. CDR3 DNA sequence: TGTGCCAGCAGCCCAACCGAGGCGGGAAACACCATATATTTT. This sequence joins TRBV25-1 and TRBJ1-3; unclear D gene. Trimming shortened V by 6 bases and J by 4 bases, and 13 bases separated the two germline ends. The CDR3 extends over 14 amino acids. CDR1 and CDR2 (germline): MGHDK, SYGVNS.

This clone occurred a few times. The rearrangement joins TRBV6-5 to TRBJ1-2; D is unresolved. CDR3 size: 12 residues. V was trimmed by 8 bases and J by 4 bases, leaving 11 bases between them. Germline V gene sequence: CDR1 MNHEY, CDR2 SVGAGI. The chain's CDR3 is CASSESGYGYTF. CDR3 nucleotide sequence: TGTGCCAGCTCGGAGTCCGGCTATGGCTACACCTTC.

In nucleotides, the CDR3 is TGTGCCAGCAGCTTAGGCCCCACTAGCGGGAGAGTAACCTACGAGCAGTACTTC. Translated: CASSLGPTSGRVTYEQYF. The V and J genes are TRBV7-6 and TRBJ2-7; 11 bases are a match to TRBD2. There are 18 residues in the CDR3. The germline V gene encodes CDR1 SGHVS and CDR2 FNYEAQ. V lost 1 base and J lost 2; bases outside the gene matches: 10.

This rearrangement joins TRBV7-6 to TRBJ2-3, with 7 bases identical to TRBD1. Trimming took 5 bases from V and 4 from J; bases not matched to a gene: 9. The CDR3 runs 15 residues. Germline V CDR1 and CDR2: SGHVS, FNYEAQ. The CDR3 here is CASSARQGRADTQYF. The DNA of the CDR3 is TGTGCCAGCAGCGCCCGACAGGGTCGGGCAGATACGCAGTATTTT.

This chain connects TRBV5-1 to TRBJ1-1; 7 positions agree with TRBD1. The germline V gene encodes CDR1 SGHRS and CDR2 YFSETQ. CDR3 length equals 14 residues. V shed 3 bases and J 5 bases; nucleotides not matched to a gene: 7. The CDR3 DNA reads TGCGCCAGCAGCTCGGGACAGCAGGAAACTGAAGCTTTCTTT. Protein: CASSSGQQETEAFF.

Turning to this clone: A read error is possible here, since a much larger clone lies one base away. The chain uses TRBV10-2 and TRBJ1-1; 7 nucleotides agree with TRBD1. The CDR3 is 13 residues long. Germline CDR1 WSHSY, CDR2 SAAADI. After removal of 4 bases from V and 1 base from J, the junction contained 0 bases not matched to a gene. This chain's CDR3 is CASSGQGNTEAFF. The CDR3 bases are TGCGCCAGCAGTGGACAGGGGAACACTGAAGCTTTCTTT.

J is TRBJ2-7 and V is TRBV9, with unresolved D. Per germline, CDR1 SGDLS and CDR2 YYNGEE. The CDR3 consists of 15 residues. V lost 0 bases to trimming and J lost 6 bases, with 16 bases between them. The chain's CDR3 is CASSVGVSPRGEQYF. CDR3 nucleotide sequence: TGTGCCAGCAGCGTAGGCGTCAGCCCACGAGGCGAGCAGTACTTC.

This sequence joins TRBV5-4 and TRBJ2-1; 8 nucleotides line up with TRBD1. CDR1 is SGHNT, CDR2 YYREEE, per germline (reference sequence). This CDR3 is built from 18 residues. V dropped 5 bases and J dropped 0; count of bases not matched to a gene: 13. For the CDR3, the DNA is TGTGCCAGCAGTCCTCGTGGACAGGGTGGTAGCTCCTACAATGAGCAGTTCTTC. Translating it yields CASSPRGQGGSSYNEQFF. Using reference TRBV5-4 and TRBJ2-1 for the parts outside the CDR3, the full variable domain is ETGVTQSPTHLIKTRGQQVTLRCSSQSGHNTVSWYQQALGQGPQFIFQYYREEENGRGNFPPRFSGLQFPNYSSELNVNALELDDSALYLCASSPRGQGGSSYNEQFFGPGTRLTVL.

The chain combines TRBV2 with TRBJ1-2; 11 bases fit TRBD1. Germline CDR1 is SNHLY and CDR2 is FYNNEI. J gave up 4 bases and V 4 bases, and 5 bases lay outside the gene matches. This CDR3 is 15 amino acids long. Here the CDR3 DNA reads TGTGCCAGCAGTGGGACAGGGGGCGAAACCTATGGCTACACCTTC. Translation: CASSGTGGETYGYTF. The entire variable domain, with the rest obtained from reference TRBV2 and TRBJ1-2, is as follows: EPEVTQTPSHQVTQMGQEVILRCVPISNHLYFYWYRQILGQKVEFLVSFYNNEISEKSEIFDDQFSVERPDGSNFTLKIRSTKLEDSAMYFCASSGTGGETYGYTFGSGTRLTVV.